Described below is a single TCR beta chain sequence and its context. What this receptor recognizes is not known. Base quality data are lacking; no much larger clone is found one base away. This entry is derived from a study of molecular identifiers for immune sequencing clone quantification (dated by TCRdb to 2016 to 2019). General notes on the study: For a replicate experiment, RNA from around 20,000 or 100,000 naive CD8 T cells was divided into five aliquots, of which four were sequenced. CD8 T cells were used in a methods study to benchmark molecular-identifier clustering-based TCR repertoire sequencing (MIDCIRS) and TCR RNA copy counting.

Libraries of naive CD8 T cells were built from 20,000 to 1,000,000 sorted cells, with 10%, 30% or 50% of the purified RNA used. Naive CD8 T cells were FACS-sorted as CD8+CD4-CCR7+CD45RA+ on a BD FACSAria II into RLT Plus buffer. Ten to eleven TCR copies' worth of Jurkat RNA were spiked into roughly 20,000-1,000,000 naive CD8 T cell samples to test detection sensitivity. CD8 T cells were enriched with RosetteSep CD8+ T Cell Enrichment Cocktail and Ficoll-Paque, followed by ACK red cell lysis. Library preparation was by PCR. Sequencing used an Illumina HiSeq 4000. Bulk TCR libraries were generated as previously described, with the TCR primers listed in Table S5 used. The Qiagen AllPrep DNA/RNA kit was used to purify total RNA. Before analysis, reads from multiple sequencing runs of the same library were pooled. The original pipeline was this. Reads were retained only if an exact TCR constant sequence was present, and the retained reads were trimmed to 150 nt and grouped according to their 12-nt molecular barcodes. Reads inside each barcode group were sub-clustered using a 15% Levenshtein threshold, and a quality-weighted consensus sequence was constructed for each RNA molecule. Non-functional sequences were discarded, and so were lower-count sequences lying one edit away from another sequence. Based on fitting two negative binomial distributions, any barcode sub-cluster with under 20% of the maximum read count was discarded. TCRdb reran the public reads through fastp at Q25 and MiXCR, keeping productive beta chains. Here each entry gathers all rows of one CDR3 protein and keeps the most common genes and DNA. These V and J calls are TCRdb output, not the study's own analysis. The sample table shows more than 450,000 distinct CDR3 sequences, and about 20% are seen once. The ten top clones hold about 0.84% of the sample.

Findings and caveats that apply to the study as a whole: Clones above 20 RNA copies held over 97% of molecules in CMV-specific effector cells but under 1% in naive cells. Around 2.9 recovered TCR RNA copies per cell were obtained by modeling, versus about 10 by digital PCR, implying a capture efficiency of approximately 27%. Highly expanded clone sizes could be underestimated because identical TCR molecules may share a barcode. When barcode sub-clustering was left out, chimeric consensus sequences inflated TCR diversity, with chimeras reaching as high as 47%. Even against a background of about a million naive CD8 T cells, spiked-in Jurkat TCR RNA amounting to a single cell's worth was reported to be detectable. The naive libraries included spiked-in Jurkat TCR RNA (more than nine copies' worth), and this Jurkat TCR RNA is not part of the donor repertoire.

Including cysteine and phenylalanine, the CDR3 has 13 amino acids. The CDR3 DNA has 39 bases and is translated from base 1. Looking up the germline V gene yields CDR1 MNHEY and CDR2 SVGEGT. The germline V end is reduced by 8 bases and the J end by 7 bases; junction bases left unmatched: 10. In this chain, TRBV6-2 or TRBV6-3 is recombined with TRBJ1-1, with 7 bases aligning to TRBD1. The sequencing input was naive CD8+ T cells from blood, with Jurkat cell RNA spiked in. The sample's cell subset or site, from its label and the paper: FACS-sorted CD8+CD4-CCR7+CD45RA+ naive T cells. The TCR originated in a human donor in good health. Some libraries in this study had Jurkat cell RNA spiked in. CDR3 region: CASFEGGKLEAFF. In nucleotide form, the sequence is TGTGCCAGCTTTGAAGGGGGCAAACTTGAAGCTTTCTTT.